This entry lists 8 T cell receptor beta chains sequenced from one sample in a study of T-cell memory formation after mild COVID-19. TCRdb re-derived calls from the 5' RACE reads in MiXCR, one entry per CDR3 protein. The sample holds fewer than 350,000 distinct CDR3 sequences, approximately 16% seen once. The sample taken for sequencing was PBMCs or a T cell subset sorted from them (not recorded which). The receptors derive from a man aged 18 to 30 who had mild COVID-19 (a few samples of this study predate the infection). Cell type and time point are not known.

This clonotype has a count of ten or more. V is TRBV5-5 and J is TRBJ2-5, with 9 positions matching TRBD1. V shed 3 bases, J shed 4 bases, and the junction held 4 bases outside the gene matches. From germline, CDR1 is SGHKS and CDR2 YYEKEE (reference sequence). This CDR3 region has 14 residues. CDR3 sequence (DNA): TGTGCCAGCAGCTCCCCGGACAGGGGAGAGACCCAGTACTTC. This encodes CASSSPDRGETQYF.

This chain links TRBV28 with TRBJ1-3, with D perhaps TRBD1 (6 bases). Per germline, CDR1 MDHEN and CDR2 SYDVKM. V lost 5 bases and J 0 bases, leaving 14 bases between the germline ends. The CDR3 has 16 amino acids. The CDR3 loop reads CASSVPTGSSGNTIYF. The CDR3 nucleotides read TGTGCCAGCAGTGTTCCGACAGGTTCCTCTGGAAACACCATATATTTT.

Points on this clonotype: This could be a read error, since a much larger clone is one nucleotide away. The chain joins TRBV7-3 to TRBJ1-5, with no clear D. V dropped 3 bases and J dropped 3 bases, with 6 bases sitting between them. The germline CDR1 and CDR2 sequences are SGHTA and FQGTGA. The length of the CDR3 is 13 residues. In DNA form, the CDR3 reads TGTGCCAGCAGCTTGTATACCAATCAGCCCCAGCATTTT. Its protein is CASSLYTNQPQHF.

This clonotype was recorded a few times. The chain recombines TRBV5-1 with TRBJ2-1, with D unclear. The CDR3 sequence is 12 residues long. The V gene lost 4 bases and the J gene lost 12 bases, with 14 bases spanning the gap. The V gene's germline CDR1 is SGHRS and CDR2 YFSETQ. The DNA for the CDR3 is TGCGCCAGCAGCCAGAACGGCTTCGGGCAGTTCTTC. The encoded protein is CASSQNGFGQFF.

V and J are TRBV28 and TRBJ2-6, with a tentative D call TRBD1 (6 bases). This CDR3 comprises 15 residues. The germline V and J ends were trimmed by 8 bases and 4 bases, with 15 bases remaining between them. Germline lookup yields CDR1 MDHEN and CDR2 SYDVKM. Here the CDR3 reads CASCTGPGGANVLTF. For the CDR3, the DNA is TGTGCCAGCTGTACAGGGCCCGGCGGGGCCAACGTCCTGACTTTC.

The sample holds many counts of this clonotype. The V gene is TRBV29-1, the J gene TRBJ2-3; D unresolved. The germline gives CDR1 SQVTM, CDR2 ANQGSEA. Trimming pared 4 bases from V and 4 bases from J, leaving 6 bases between. This CDR3 is 11 amino acids long. CDR3 in amino acids: CSVAAADTQYF. In DNA, the CDR3 is TGCAGCGTTGCGGCGGCAGATACGCAGTATTTT.

This clonotype was found a few times. The chain recombines TRBV24-1 with TRBJ2-1, with 8 bases aligning to TRBD1. The CDR3 is 18 residues long. The ends lost 4 bases at V and 0 bases at J; junction bases unmatched: 10. The germline gives CDR1 KGHDR, CDR2 SFDVKD. The CDR3 protein is CATSDQHGDRGSYNEQFF. The CDR3 region has the DNA TGTGCCACCAGTGACCAACACGGTGACAGGGGCTCCTACAATGAGCAGTTCTTC.

The CDR3 loop reads CASSPDRDRIYEQYF. Here the CDR3 DNA reads TGTGCCAGCAGCCCAGATCGGGACAGGATCTACGAGCAGTACTTC. The chain couples TRBV7-2 to TRBJ2-7; 8 nucleotides line up with TRBD1. The CDR3 consists of 15 residues. Germline V gene lookup returns CDR1 SGHTA and CDR2 FQGNSA. Trimming at V came to 5 bases and at J to 3 bases, leaving 9 bases not matched to a gene.